The 26 T cell receptor beta chains below all came from one sample that was sequenced in a study of T cells in Graves' hyperthyroidism and ophthalmopathy (dated by TCRdb to about 2019). Libraries were made using multiplex PCR. Sequencing was carried out with an Illumina HiSeq 2000. Amplification of TCR beta CDR3 regions was carried out from RNA transcripts. For the first round of RT-PCR on the TCR CDR3, the HTBI primer set was used together with the Qiagen OneStep RT-PCR kit. Through fastp at Q25 and MiXCR, TCRdb rebuilt clones from the public reads, retaining in-frame beta chains. All rows with the same CDR3 protein become a single entry with the most common DNA and genes. The sample contains fewer than 750,000 distinct CDR3 sequences, about 15% of them found a single time. The ten largest clonotypes hold around 4.5% of the sample. Sequenced: blood. Receptor source: a woman aged 40 to 49 with Graves' ophthalmopathy.

This clonotype was observed many times. The J gene is TRBJ2-7, the V gene TRBV5-1; 10 bases are a match to TRBD1. Germline trimming cut 0 bases from V and 2 bases from J; bases unmatched to any gene: 11. The CDR3 has 18 residues. Germline V gene sequence: CDR1 SGHRS, CDR2 YFSETQ. CDR3 sequence reads: CASSLVETGGKRTYEQYF. CDR3 coding DNA: TGCGCCAGCAGCTTGGTAGAGACAGGGGGCAAACGGACCTACGAGCAGTACTTC. Drawing the rest from reference TRBV5-1 and TRBJ2-7, the complete variable domain is KAGVTQTPRYLIKTRGQQVTLSCSPISGHRSVSWYQQTPGQGLQFLFEYFSETQRNKGNFPGRFSGRQFSNSRSEMNVSTLELGDSALYLCASSLVETGGKRTYEQYFGPGTRLTVT.

This clonotype was picked up many times. The genes are TRBV25-1 and TRBJ2-2; maybe TRBD1 (5 bases). The CDR3 runs to 16 residues. Trimming stripped 3 bases from V and 0 bases from J, with 11 bases between. Germline-derived CDR1 and CDR2 are MGHDK and SYGVNS. The CDR3 spells CASSDHDSANTGELFF. CDR3 coding DNA: TGTGCCAGCAGTGACCACGACAGCGCGAACACCGGGGAGCTGTTTTTT.

This clonotype was observed many times. V gene TRBV11-2 combines with J gene TRBJ1-2; 11 bases agree with TRBD1. The CDR3 extends over 14 amino acids. With V trimmed by 3 bases and J by 8 bases, 5 bases remained unmatched. Germline-derived CDR1 and CDR2 are SGHAT and FQNNGV. CDR3 region: CASSFGTGGEGYTF. The CDR3 nucleotides are TGTGCCAGCAGCTTCGGGACAGGGGGGGAAGGCTACACCTTC.

This clonotype was found many times. V and J are TRBV7-6 and TRBJ1-2; D perhaps matches TRBD1 (6 bases). This CDR3 region has 13 residues. V was cut by 2 bases and J by 7 bases, with 11 bases left in between. Germline CDR1 and CDR2: SGHVS and FNYEAQ. The chain's CDR3 is CASSLNRDGGYTF. The DNA of the CDR3 is TGTGCCAGCAGCTTAAACAGGGACGGTGGCTACACCTTC. The full variable domain, in which reference TRBV7-6 and TRBJ1-2 provide the parts outside the CDR3, is GAGVSQSPRYKVTKRGQDVALRCDPISGHVSLYWYRQALGQGPEFLTYFNYEAQQDKSGLPNDRFSAERPEGSISTLTIQRTEQRDSAMYRCASSLNRDGGYTFGSGTRLTVV.

Ten or more counts support this clonotype. V and J are TRBV28 and TRBJ1-1; weak D call: TRBD1 (6 bases). The V end lost 6 bases, the J end lost 3 bases, and 14 bases lay between the germline ends. The CDR3 runs 14 residues. CDR1 and CDR2 (germline): MDHEN, SYDVKM. In DNA form, the CDR3 reads TGTGCCAGCAGCAAACAGGGCTGGGACACTGAAGCTTTCTTT. Amino acids: CASSKQGWDTEAFF.

This clonotype was observed many times. The chain combines TRBV7-2 with TRBJ2-7; D not certain. The CDR3 contains 15 residues. Germline-derived CDR1 and CDR2 are SGHTA and FQGNSA. V lost 2 bases and J lost 0, with 11 bases in between. The CDR3 loop is CASSLISGSSYEQYF. For the CDR3, the DNA is TGTGCCAGCAGCTTAATCTCAGGCAGCTCCTACGAGCAGTACTTC.

This clonotype was observed many times. The chain uses TRBV6-2 or TRBV6-3 and TRBJ2-7, with D maybe TRBD2 (6 bases). The V gene's germline CDR1 is MNHEY and CDR2 SVGEGT. Deletions cut 6 bases from V and 2 bases from J, with 11 bases between. CDR3 length: 13 residues. CDR3 nucleotide sequence: TGTGCCAGCAGCATCGAGCGGGCCTACGAGCAGTACTTC. It encodes CASSIERAYEQYF.

This clonotype has only a few counts. The rearrangement uses TRBV5-1 and TRBJ2-5, with 7 bases lining up with TRBD1. CDR1 and CDR2 (germline): SGHRS, YFSETQ. V trimming: 0 bases; J trimming: 5 bases; junction bases outside the gene matches: 7. The CDR3 runs to 15 residues. CDR3 sequence reads: CASSLEGGYAETQYF. The CDR3 DNA is TGCGCCAGCAGCTTGGAAGGGGGCTACGCGGAGACCCAGTACTTC.

This clonotype was found many times. The V call is TRBV6-1, the J call TRBJ2-7, with D unresolved. Trimming pared 6 bases from V and 0 bases from J, leaving 18 bases between. Germline CDR1 reads MNHNS; CDR2 reads SASEGT. The CDR3 spans 16 residues. The CDR3 coding sequence is TGTGCCAGCAGAACAAGACCCCACAGCAGCTCCTACGAGCAGTACTTC. This gives the protein CASRTRPHSSSYEQYF.

This clonotype has ten or more counts. CDR3: CAWTYRDPRIGYTF. CDR3 nucleotides: TGTGCCTGGACTTACAGGGACCCAAGGATAGGCTACACCTTC. This chain uses TRBV30 with TRBJ1-2; D might be TRBD1 (6 bases). CDR3 length equals 14 residues. Deletions cut 4 bases from V and 8 bases from J, with 20 bases between. Germline values: CDR1 GTSNPN, CDR2 SVGIG (reference sequence).

This clonotype was found many times. J is TRBJ1-2 and V is TRBV7-3; a weak D match, TRBD1 (5 bases). Germline-derived CDR1 and CDR2 are SGHTA and FQGTGA. This CDR3 has 13 residues. V lost 0 bases, J lost 8 bases, and 10 bases lay in between. The CDR3 loop is CASSLTPRDGYTF. DNA for the CDR3: TGTGCCAGCAGCTTAACACCACGGGACGGCTACACCTTC. The complete variable domain, with remaining parts taken from reference TRBV7-3 and TRBJ1-2, reads GAGVSQTPSNKVTEKGKYVELRCDPISGHTALYWYRQSLGQGPEFLIYFQGTGAADDSGLPNDRFFAVRPEGSVSTLKIQRTERGDSAVYLCASSLTPRDGYTFGSGTRLTVV.

The table lists this clonotype with many counts. The V and J genes are TRBV28 and TRBJ2-5, with TRBD1 matching over 8 bases. The CDR3 runs 14 residues. Germline V lookup: CDR1 MDHEN, CDR2 SYDVKM. V lost 8 bases, J lost 5 bases, and 10 bases stayed unmatched. The CDR3 here is CASSDRVAKETQYF. The CDR3 coding sequence is TGTGCCAGCTCGGACAGGGTAGCTAAGGAGACCCAGTACTTC.

The chain's CDR3 is CAWSGPGLAGVLSYNEQFF. The CDR3 DNA reads TGTGCCTGGAGTGGACCGGGACTAGCGGGAGTTCTATCCTACAATGAGCAGTTCTTC. V usage is TRBV30 and J usage is TRBJ2-1, with TRBD2 matching over 14 bases. Germline CDR1 is GTSNPN and CDR2 is SVGIG (reference sequence). Germline trimming cut 1 base from V and 1 base from J; bases unmatched to any gene: 9. This CDR3 has 19 residues. Variable domain in full (rest from reference TRBV30 and TRBJ2-1): SQTIHQWPATLVQPVGSPLSLECTVEGTSNPNLYWYRQAAGRGLQLLFYSVGIGQISSEVPQNLSASRPQDRQFILSSKKLLLSDSGFYLCAWSGPGLAGVLSYNEQFFGPGTRLTVL.

This clonotype has at least ten counts. The CDR3 sequence is CASSDGESGELFF. CDR3 DNA sequence: TGTGCCAGCAGTGACGGGGAGAGCGGGGAGCTGTTTTTT. The chain employs TRBV6-4 and TRBJ2-2; D may be TRBD2 (5 bases). Germline assignment: CDR1 MRHNA and CDR2 SNTAGT. This CDR3 contains 13 residues. V was shortened by 2 bases and J by 7 bases, with 8 bases between the two germline ends.

This clonotype was seen at least ten times. The V and J genes are TRBV29-1 and TRBJ2-5; 10 nucleotides align to TRBD2. CDR1 SQVTM and CDR2 ANQGSEA come from the germline V gene. V lost 6 bases and J lost 5; bases outside the gene matches: 3. CDR3 length: 12 amino acids. CDR3 amino acids: CSVATSGETQYF. The DNA for the CDR3 is TGCAGCGTCGCGACTAGCGGGGAGACCCAGTACTTC.

This clonotype was counted ten times or more. The chain couples TRBV7-9 to TRBJ2-4; tentative D call: TRBD2 (6 bases). Per germline, CDR1 SEHNR and CDR2 FQNEAQ (reference sequence). V was pared by 5 bases and J by 9 bases, with 14 bases between. This CDR3 is built from 13 residues. CDR3 sequence reads: CASSPGGDRIQYF. The CDR3 DNA reads as TGTGCCAGCAGCCCCGGAGGGGACCGCATTCAGTACTTC.

The genes are TRBV12-3 or TRBV12-4 and TRBJ1-1, with TRBD1 as a possible D gene (6 bases). Trimming cost V 4 bases and J 4 bases, with 19 bases left between them. The CDR3 has 16 amino acids. The CDR3 coding sequence is TGTGCCAGCAGTTCCAGGACAGACACCCTGGGCACTGAAGCTTTCTTT. Translated, it gives CASSSRTDTLGTEAFF.

This clonotype was detected a few times. The V gene is TRBV11-1, the J gene TRBJ2-6; 9 bases line up with TRBD2. Per the germline V gene, CDR1 is SGHAT and CDR2 is FQDESV (reference sequence). The CDR3 runs to 17 residues. Trimming cost V 5 bases and J 4 bases; bases outside gene matches: 9. The CDR3 DNA is TGTGCCAGCAGCCAGGCGGGAGGGCATGGAGGGGCCAACGTCCTGACTTTC. Translation: CASSQAGGHGGANVLTF.

Details on this clonotype: A read error may explain this, as a much larger clone is one base away. The rearrangement uses TRBV28 and TRBJ1-1; possibly TRBD1 for D (5 bases). Germline V gives CDR1 MDHEN, CDR2 SYDVKM. The CDR3 covers 12 residues. Written as DNA, the CDR3 is TGTGCCAGCAGTTTACTGGACACTGGAGCTTTCTTT. Translated: CASSLLDTGAFF.

This clonotype has a count of ten or more. V gene TRBV20-1 combines with J gene TRBJ2-7; D not certain. Deletions cut 0 bases from V and 4 bases from J, with 10 bases between. From germline, CDR1 is DFQATT and CDR2 SNEGSKA (reference sequence). This CDR3 region has 13 residues. The CDR3 protein is CSARDFGWYEQYF. The CDR3 DNA reads as TGCAGTGCTAGAGATTTTGGGTGGTACGAGCAGTACTTC.

The CDR3 nucleotides are TGTGCCAGCAGCTTGGGATGGGGGGGTGGCACTGAAGCTTTCTTT. Residues: CASSLGWGGGTEAFF. This chain connects TRBV5-6 to TRBJ1-1; possibly TRBD1 for D (5 bases). CDR3 length equals 15 residues. Trimming removed 0 bases from V and 4 bases from J, with 13 bases in between. CDR1 SGHDT and CDR2 YYEEEE come from the germline V gene.

This clonotype was recorded at least ten times. J is TRBJ2-5 and V is TRBV20-1, with 11 bases fitting TRBD2. V dropped 2 bases and J dropped 1; count of bases not matched to a gene: 3. CDR1 is DFQATT and CDR2 is SNEGSKA in the germline V gene (reference sequence). The CDR3 loop spans 15 amino acids. CDR3 in DNA: TGCAGTGCTAGAATAGCGGGAGGGCGCCAAGAGACCCAGTACTTC. Translated, it gives CSARIAGGRQETQYF.

At least ten counts were recorded for this clonotype. V is TRBV29-1 and J is TRBJ2-5; D ambiguous. V was clipped by 4 bases and J by 3 bases, with 9 bases between them. Germline CDR1 reads SQVTM; CDR2 reads ANQGSEA. The CDR3 consists of 12 residues. The CDR3 loop is CSVVGVEETQYF. The CDR3 nucleotides are TGCAGCGTTGTTGGGGTAGAAGAGACCCAGTACTTC.

Many counts were recorded for this clonotype. The J gene is TRBJ1-2, the V gene TRBV12-3 or TRBV12-4, with D possibly matching TRBD1 (5 bases). CDR3 length: 14 amino acids. The ends were cut back, 6 bases at V and 8 bases at J, with 19 bases in the middle. This chain's CDR3 is CASSSHRDFEGYTF. As DNA, the CDR3 is TGTGCCAGCAGCTCCCACCGGGACTTCGAAGGCTACACCTTC.

The chain combines TRBV19 with TRBJ1-2, with 10 nucleotides matching TRBD1. This CDR3 has 16 residues. Trimming cost V 0 bases and J 3 bases; bases outside gene matches: 4. Germline values: CDR1 LNHDA, CDR2 SQIVND (reference sequence). The CDR3 spells CASSIDFGTGDYGYTF. The CDR3 nucleotides are TGTGCCAGTAGTATAGATTTTGGGACAGGGGACTATGGCTACACCTTC. Variable domain in full (rest from reference TRBV19 and TRBJ1-2): DGGITQSPKYLFRKEGQNVTLSCEQNLNHDAMYWYRQDPGQGLRLIYYSQIVNDFQKGDIAEGYSVSREKKESFPLTVTSAQKNPTAFYLCASSIDFGTGDYGYTFGSGTRLTVV.

This clonotype was seen a handful of times. This chain links TRBV6-2 or TRBV6-3 with TRBJ1-2, with D unresolved. This CDR3 contains 14 residues. Trimming pared 5 bases from V and 4 bases from J, leaving 14 bases between. The germline gives CDR1 MNHEY, CDR2 SVGEGT. The CDR3 DNA follows: TGTGCCAGCAGTCCGACGGCCTGGGGCTATGGCTACACCTTC. Translated: CASSPTAWGYGYTF.